This T cell receptor beta chain was identified during a study of blood T cells in healthy people across ages. Study summary: Template-switching capture recovered about one barcoded beta molecule per two T cells.

With a J-beta primer mix and a sample-barcoded 5' primer, a second PCR ran roughly 7 to 11 cycles. MiXCR, run by TCRdb on the 5' RACE reads, gives a single entry per CDR3 protein. This repertoire shows roughly 900,000 distinct CDR3 sequences, less than 35% found once; its top ten account for 17%. Per sample, a minimum of 6 million PBMCs were isolated. In the case of this clonotype: Antigen: not known.

Findings and limits, study-wide: Roughly linearly, TCR beta diversity per million T cells fell as age increased. Estimates drawn from one million T cells were deemed to understate diversity.

The CDR3 has 16 amino acids. Germline-derived CDR1 and CDR2 are SGHTA and FQGNSA. The V end was cut by 3 bases, the J end by 5 bases, with 17 bases between. Input material: blood. The TCR comes from a woman of 80 years or more in good health. The chain links TRBV7-2 to TRBJ1-5; D might be TRBD1 (6 bases). Here the CDR3 reads CASSFPRGGGDQPQHF. The CDR3 region has the DNA TGTGCCAGCAGCTTCCCGCGAGGAGGGGGAGATCAGCCCCAGCATTTT.